The 32 T cell receptor beta chains presented below share a single source sample, sequenced in a study of CD8 T cells in Susac syndrome. Reverse transcription of 0.5 to 1 ug RNA was performed with random hexamers. MiXCR, applied by TCRdb to the immunoSEQ multiplex PCR reads, yields one record per CDR3 protein. The table records some 250,000 distinct CDR3 sequences, about 96% of them present only once. The sample taken for sequencing was CD4+ T cells from PBMCs. The receptor set was obtained from a human donor with Susac syndrome.

The chain combines TRBV25-1 with TRBJ2-2; D not certain. Germline CDR1 and CDR2: MGHDK and SYGVNS. CDR3 length: 18 amino acids. Trimming took 3 bases from V and 1 from J, leaving 18 bases between them. The CDR3 DNA reads as TGTGCCAGCAGTGAGTTCCCGGGCTTGGCTGTGAACACCGGGGAGCTGTTTTTT. Its protein product is CASSEFPGLAVNTGELFF.

The chain links TRBV29-1 to TRBJ2-3; TRBD2 matches 10 bases. Germline V gene data show CDR1 as SQVTM and CDR2 as ANQGSEA. The CDR3 consists of 14 residues. V lost 6 bases to trimming and J lost 5 bases; unmatched junction nucleotides: 8. The CDR3 bases are TGCAGCGTGATTCTAGCGGGAGCTTTAGATACGCAGTATTTT. It is translated as CSVILAGALDTQYF.

The J gene is TRBJ1-2, the V gene TRBV3-1; 7 bases agree with TRBD1. Germline V gene sequence: CDR1 LGHDT, CDR2 YNNKEL (reference sequence). The CDR3 consists of 14 residues. Unmatched junction bases numbered 7, after V lost 1 base and J lost 8 bases. Here the CDR3 reads CASSQGGGDNGYTF. CDR3 nucleotide sequence: TGTGCCAGCAGCCAAGGAGGGGGCGATAACGGCTACACCTTC.

This clonotype appeared a single time. The chain couples TRBV19 to TRBJ1-1; D is unclear. CDR1 is LNHDA, CDR2 SQIVND, per germline (reference sequence). V was pared by 10 bases and J by 1 base, with 10 bases between. The CDR3 is 12 amino acids. The CDR3 coding sequence is TGTGCCACCAGACGGACGAACACTGAAGCTTTCTTT. Amino acid sequence: CATRRTNTEAFF.

V is TRBV30 and J is TRBJ2-7, with 8 bases that match TRBD2. The CDR3 has 13 residues. CDR1 and CDR2 from the germline V gene are GTSNPN and SVGIG (reference sequence). The CDR3 DNA sequence: TGTGCTTTGACTAGCGAGGAGTCCTACGAGCAGTACTTC. It codes for CALTSEESYEQYF.

The V and J genes are TRBV29-1 and TRBJ1-1, with D possibly TRBD1 on 5 matching bases. In germline, CDR1 is SQVTM, CDR2 ANQGSEA. There are 11 residues in the CDR3. V was shortened by 2 bases and J by 6 bases, with 7 bases between the two germline ends. The CDR3 region has the DNA TGCAGCGTTGAATCCAGGGCTGAAGCTTTCTTT. This translates into CSVESRAEAFF.

The V and J genes are TRBV14 and TRBJ1-2; D might be TRBD1 (5 bases). V lost 4 bases and J 8 bases, leaving 11 bases between the germline ends. This CDR3 is 12 amino acids long. Germline V gene data show CDR1 as SGHDN and CDR2 as FVKESK. CDR3 sequence reads: CASSPDTGGYTF. CDR3 nucleotides: TGTGCCAGCAGCCCGGACACCGGGGGCTACACCTTC.

The V and J genes are TRBV4-1 and TRBJ2-7; D gene uncertain. This CDR3 has 16 residues. V gave up 4 bases and J gave up 2 bases, with 18 bases separating them. From germline, CDR1 is MGHRA and CDR2 YSYEKL. CDR3: CASSPLNLDRTYEQYF. CDR3 DNA sequence: TGCGCCAGCAGCCCCCTTAACCTTGACCGTACCTACGAGCAGTACTTC.

The sample holds one count of this clonotype. The chain links TRBV29-1 to TRBJ2-5; D call uncertain. Germline CDR1 reads SQVTM; CDR2 reads ANQGSEA. This CDR3 spans 10 amino acids. V lost 0 bases, J lost 6 bases, and 2 bases lay in between. This CDR3 is CSVEDQTQYF. Here the CDR3 DNA reads TGCAGCGTTGAAGACCAGACCCAGTACTTC.

J is TRBJ2-7 and V is TRBV6-6, with a tentative D call TRBD1 (5 bases). V lost 7 bases and J 7 bases, leaving 11 bases between the germline ends. Germline values: CDR1 MNHNY, CDR2 SVGAGI (reference sequence). The CDR3 extends over 11 amino acids. CDR3 nucleotides: TGTGCCAGCACCCAGGGCCAGGAGCAGTACTTC. Translating it yields CASTQGQEQYF.

J is TRBJ2-2 and V is TRBV7-9; no firm D call. The CDR3 has 14 amino acids. Germline CDR1 SEHNR, CDR2 FQNEAQ (reference sequence). The germline V and J ends were trimmed by 4 bases and 0 bases, with 6 bases remaining between them. The CDR3 is CASSSRANTGELFF. The CDR3 DNA is TGTGCCAGCAGCTCCCGGGCGAACACCGGGGAGCTGTTTTTT.

The rearrangement joins TRBV30 to TRBJ1-2; D perhaps matches TRBD1 (5 bases). V was cut by 0 bases and J by 8 bases, with 13 bases left in between. The CDR3 loop spans 13 amino acids. CDR1 is GTSNPN, CDR2 SVGIG, per germline (reference sequence). In DNA, the CDR3 is TGTGCCTGGAGTGTACGAGGGGCTTGGGGCTACACCTTC. This codes for CAWSVRGAWGYTF.

V is TRBV9 and J is TRBJ2-1; possibly TRBD2 for D (6 bases). Germline-derived CDR1 and CDR2 are SGDLS and YYNGEE. CDR3 length: 17 amino acids. The V end was cut by 3 bases, the J end by 0 bases, with 16 bases between. The CDR3 loop is CASSGVGSSLSYNEQFF. The DNA for the CDR3 is TGTGCCAGCAGCGGGGTCGGGAGTAGCCTCTCCTACAATGAGCAGTTCTTC.

V and J are TRBV11-3 and TRBJ2-1; TRBD1 aligns across 8 bases. After removal of 5 bases from V and 9 bases from J, the junction contained 9 bases not matched to a gene. This CDR3 is built from 14 residues. Germline V lookup: CDR1 SGHNT, CDR2 YENEEA. CDR3 region: CASSRGQVIGEQFF. The CDR3 DNA reads TGTGCCAGCAGCCGGGGACAGGTGATTGGTGAGCAGTTCTTC.

The chain employs TRBV7-3 and TRBJ2-1; 9 bases map to TRBD2. V lost 2 bases, J lost 15 bases, and 8 bases stayed unmatched. Germline V gives CDR1 SGHTA, CDR2 FQGTGA. CDR3 size: 13 residues. CDR3 residues: CASSLYLAGGRFF. CDR3 bases: TGTGCCAGCAGCTTATACCTGGCGGGAGGGAGGTTCTTC. Drawing the rest from reference TRBV7-3 and TRBJ2-1, the complete variable domain is GAGVSQTPSNKVTEKGKYVELRCDPISGHTALYWYRQSLGQGPEFLIYFQGTGAADDSGLPNDRFFAVRPEGSVSTLKIQRTERGDSAVYLCASSLYLAGGRFFGPGTRLTVL.

This chain connects TRBV7-9 to TRBJ2-1; D possibly corresponds to TRBD1 (6 bases). Germline CDR1 and CDR2: SEHNR and FQNEAQ (reference sequence). The CDR3 has 15 residues. The V end lost 1 base, the J end lost 7 bases, and 14 bases lay between the germline ends. The CDR3 region has the DNA TGTGCCAGCAGCTTAGGACAGGTCTTCGGGAATGAGCAGTTCTTC. Translated, it gives CASSLGQVFGNEQFF.

V usage is TRBV20-1 and J usage is TRBJ2-5; possible D gene TRBD2, 5 bases. The V end was cut by 6 bases, the J end by 9 bases, with 17 bases between. There are 12 residues in the CDR3. Germline V gives CDR1 DFQATT, CDR2 SNEGSKA (reference sequence). The CDR3 loop is CSAQRSVEAQYF. The CDR3 DNA reads TGCAGTGCCCAGCGGTCGGTCGAGGCCCAGTACTTC.

The chain couples TRBV20-1 to TRBJ2-1, with a tentative D call TRBD2 (6 bases). This CDR3 has 14 residues. V dropped 5 bases and J dropped 6 bases, with 17 bases sitting between them. Germline values: CDR1 DFQATT, CDR2 SNEGSKA (reference sequence). The CDR3, as DNA: TGCAGTGCTTTCAGGGACTTAACGAGCAATGAGCAGTTCTTC. This sequence encodes CSAFRDLTSNEQFF.

The chain recombines TRBV3-1 with TRBJ2-2, with 11 bases matching TRBD2. Germline V CDR1 and CDR2: LGHDT, YNNKEL (reference sequence). The V segment lost 2 bases and the J segment 2 bases; nucleotides outside the gene matches: 4. The CDR3 has 17 amino acids. Here the CDR3 reads CASSQLGLAGNTGELFF. CDR3 coding DNA: TGTGCCAGCAGCCAACTTGGACTAGCGGGCAACACCGGGGAGCTGTTTTTT.

The chain joins TRBV19 to TRBJ2-2; D ambiguous. Germline loops: CDR1 LNHDA, CDR2 SQIVND (reference sequence). This CDR3 region has 16 residues. Trimming shortened V by 6 bases and J by 7 bases, and 21 bases separated the two germline ends. As DNA, the CDR3 is TGTGCCAGTAGGCGTTCTACGACGCTGCGACTCGGGGAGCTGTTTTTT. It is translated as CASRRSTTLRLGELFF.

The chain is built from TRBV19 and TRBJ2-7, with 11 bases lining up with TRBD2. Germline assignment: CDR1 LNHDA and CDR2 SQIVND (reference sequence). The CDR3 is 17 residues long. With V trimmed by 5 bases and J by 3 bases, 12 bases remained unmatched. Here the CDR3 DNA reads TGTGCCAGTAGTCCACGGACAGGGACTAGCGGAATCTACGAGCAGTACTTC. As protein: CASSPRTGTSGIYEQYF.

The chain carries TRBV3-1 and TRBJ2-1; D is undetermined. Germline V lookup: CDR1 LGHDT, CDR2 YNNKEL (reference sequence). V lost 1 base and J 2 bases, leaving 9 bases between the germline ends. There are 15 residues in the CDR3. CDR3 loop: CASSQGAYTYNEQFF. Written as DNA, the CDR3 is TGTGCCAGCAGCCAAGGGGCTTATACCTACAATGAGCAGTTCTTC.

This rearrangement joins TRBV7-8 to TRBJ1-2; D may be TRBD1 (5 bases). This CDR3 has 13 amino acids. V was shortened by 1 base and J by 8 bases, with 11 bases between the two germline ends. Germline CDR1 SGHVS, CDR2 FQNEAQ. The CDR3 sequence: CASSLGRARGYTF. As DNA, the CDR3 is TGTGCCAGCAGCTTAGGCAGGGCTAGGGGCTACACCTTC.

This CDR3 is CASSFGSGRYGYTF. The DNA for the CDR3 is TGTGCCAGCAGTTTTGGGTCGGGACGCTATGGCTACACCTTC. The chain joins TRBV12-3 or TRBV12-4 to TRBJ1-2; maybe TRBD1 (5 bases). The CDR3 has 14 residues. V lost 3 bases and J 4 bases, leaving 12 bases between the germline ends.

The V gene is TRBV6-5, the J gene TRBJ2-5; TRBD2 matches 14 bases. Germline V lookup: CDR1 MNHEY, CDR2 SVGAGI. The CDR3 sequence is 18 residues long. Losses at the gene ends were 0 bases for V and 3 bases for J; bases not matched to a gene: 6. DNA for the CDR3: TGTGCCAGCAGTTACTCGGGACTAGCGGGAGTAGTCAAAGAGACCCAGTACTTC. Its translation: CASSYSGLAGVVKETQYF.

The chain employs TRBV18 and TRBJ1-2, with TRBD1 matching 8 bases. CDR1 and CDR2 (germline): KGHSH, LQKENI. The V segment lost 2 bases and the J segment 8 bases; nucleotides outside the gene matches: 7. The CDR3 has 14 residues. CDR3 sequence reads: CASSPNDRGGGYTF. Written as DNA, the CDR3 is TGTGCCAGCTCACCAAACGACAGGGGAGGCGGCTACACCTTC.

V is TRBV7-3 and J is TRBJ2-3, with D uncertain. CDR1 and CDR2 (germline): SGHTA, FQGTGA. This CDR3 is 13 amino acids long. Deletions cut 1 base from V and 4 bases from J, with 6 bases between. The CDR3 region is CASSLIGPDTQYF. DNA for the CDR3: TGTGCCAGCAGCTTAATTGGACCAGATACGCAGTATTTT. Supplemented by reference TRBV7-3 and TRBJ2-3, the full variable domain reads GAGVSQTPSNKVTEKGKYVELRCDPISGHTALYWYRQSLGQGPEFLIYFQGTGAADDSGLPNDRFFAVRPEGSVSTLKIQRTERGDSAVYLCASSLIGPDTQYFGPGTRLTVL.

The V call is TRBV29-1, the J call TRBJ1-2; TRBD1 matches at 7 bases. The CDR3 contains 12 residues. Germline V gene data show CDR1 as SQVTM and CDR2 as ANQGSEA. The V segment lost 6 bases and the J segment 3 bases; nucleotides outside the gene matches: 4. The CDR3 coding sequence is TGCAGCGTGGATGACAGGGACTATGGCTACACCTTC. Protein sequence: CSVDDRDYGYTF.

This rearrangement joins TRBV7-9 to TRBJ2-6, with 9 bases matching TRBD1. The CDR3 runs 18 residues. Looked up from germline, CDR1 is SEHNR and CDR2 is FQNEAQ (reference sequence). Trimming removed 6 bases from V and 7 bases from J; junction bases left unmatched: 16. The CDR3 protein is CASRPNRGPLRGANVLTF. The CDR3 region has the DNA TGTGCCAGCAGACCGAACAGGGGGCCGCTGCGTGGCGCCAACGTCCTGACTTTC.

The chain recombines TRBV30 with TRBJ2-1; TRBD1 might be the D (5 bases). The CDR3 consists of 12 residues. CDR1 and CDR2 (germline): GTSNPN, SVGIG (reference sequence). CDR3 sequence reads: CGAGHTYNEQFF. Written as DNA, the CDR3 is TGTGGAGCAGGACATACCTACAATGAGCAGTTCTTC. Drawing the rest from reference TRBV30 and TRBJ2-1, the complete variable domain is SQTIHQWPATLVQPVGSPLSLECTVEGTSNPNLYWYRQAAGRGLQLLFYSVGIGQISSEVPQNLSASRPQDRQFILSSKKLLLSDSGFYLCGAGHTYNEQFFGPGTRLTVL.

The CDR3 bases are TGTGCCAGCAGGGTGAGGACAGGGAAGAACACTGAAGCTTTCTTT. The encoded protein is CASRVRTGKNTEAFF. This chain connects TRBV5-4 to TRBJ1-1; 8 bases line up with TRBD1. V dropped 5 bases and J dropped 1; count of bases not matched to a gene: 7. The CDR3 length is 15 residues. Germline V gene lookup returns CDR1 SGHNT and CDR2 YYREEE (reference sequence).

The chain couples TRBV18 to TRBJ1-1, with TRBD1 matching over 7 bases. CDR3 length: 16 residues. The junction had 7 bases not matched to a gene; V was cut back by 3 bases and J by 0 bases. Germline V gives CDR1 KGHSH, CDR2 LQKENI. This chain's CDR3 is CASSPPSGQLNTEAFF. CDR3 in DNA: TGTGCCAGCTCACCCCCCTCGGGACAGCTGAACACTGAAGCTTTCTTT.